One and the same sample provided the 2 T cell receptor beta chains below, sequenced in a study of identical twins. TCRdb redid the calling of the 5' RACE reads with MiXCR, one entry per CDR3 protein. This sample has a few hundred thousand distinct CDR3 sequences, with around a sixth found just once. The sequenced sample consisted of naive T cells sorted from blood. These receptors were taken from a man aged 45-65 years in good health.

This clonotype turned up a few times. The chain links TRBV5-1 to TRBJ2-3; D is perhaps TRBD2 (6 bases). V lost 2 bases, J lost 6 bases, and 13 bases lay in between. This CDR3 comprises 14 residues. Per the germline V gene, CDR1 is SGHRS and CDR2 is YFSETQ. As DNA, the CDR3 is TGCGCCAGCAGCTTACCTAGACTAGAGGATACGCAGTATTTT. This gives the protein CASSLPRLEDTQYF.

This clonotype was seen ten or more times. The chain combines TRBV11-2 with TRBJ2-7; 7 bases are shared with TRBD2. V lost 7 bases and J lost 2; bases outside the gene matches: 17. Germline-derived CDR1 and CDR2 are SGHAT and FQNNGV. This CDR3 spans 17 amino acids. CDR3 DNA sequence: TGTGCCAGCACAGCCTTAAAAGGAGAGCGGGGACCCTACGAGCAGTACTTC. This encodes CASTALKGERGPYEQYF.